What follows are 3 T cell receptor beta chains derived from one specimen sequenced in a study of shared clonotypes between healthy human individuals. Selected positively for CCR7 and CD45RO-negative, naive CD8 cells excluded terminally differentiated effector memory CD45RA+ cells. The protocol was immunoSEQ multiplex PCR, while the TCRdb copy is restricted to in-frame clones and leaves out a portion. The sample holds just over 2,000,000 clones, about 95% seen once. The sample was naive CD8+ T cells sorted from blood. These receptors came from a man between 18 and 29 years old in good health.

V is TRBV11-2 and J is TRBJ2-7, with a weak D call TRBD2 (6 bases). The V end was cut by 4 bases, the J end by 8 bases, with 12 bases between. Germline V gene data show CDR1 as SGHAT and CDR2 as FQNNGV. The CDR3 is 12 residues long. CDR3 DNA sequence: TGTGCCAGCAGCTACGGAGGGGTTCAGCAGTACTTC. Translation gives CASSYGGVQQYF.

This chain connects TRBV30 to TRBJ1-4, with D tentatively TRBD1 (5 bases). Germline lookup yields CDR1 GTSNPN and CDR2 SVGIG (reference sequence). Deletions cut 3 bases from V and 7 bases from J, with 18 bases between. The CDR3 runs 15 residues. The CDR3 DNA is TGTGCCTGGAGCCCTGGGTCAGGGTTGAGTGAAAAACTGTTTTTT. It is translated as CAWSPGSGLSEKLFF.

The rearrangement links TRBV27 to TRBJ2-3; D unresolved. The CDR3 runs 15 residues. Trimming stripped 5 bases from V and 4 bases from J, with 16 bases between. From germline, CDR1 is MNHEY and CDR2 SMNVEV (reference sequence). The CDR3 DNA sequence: TGTGCCAGCAGTCAACTGTCCCCTTTTTCAGATACGCAGTATTTT. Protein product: CASSQLSPFSDTQYF.